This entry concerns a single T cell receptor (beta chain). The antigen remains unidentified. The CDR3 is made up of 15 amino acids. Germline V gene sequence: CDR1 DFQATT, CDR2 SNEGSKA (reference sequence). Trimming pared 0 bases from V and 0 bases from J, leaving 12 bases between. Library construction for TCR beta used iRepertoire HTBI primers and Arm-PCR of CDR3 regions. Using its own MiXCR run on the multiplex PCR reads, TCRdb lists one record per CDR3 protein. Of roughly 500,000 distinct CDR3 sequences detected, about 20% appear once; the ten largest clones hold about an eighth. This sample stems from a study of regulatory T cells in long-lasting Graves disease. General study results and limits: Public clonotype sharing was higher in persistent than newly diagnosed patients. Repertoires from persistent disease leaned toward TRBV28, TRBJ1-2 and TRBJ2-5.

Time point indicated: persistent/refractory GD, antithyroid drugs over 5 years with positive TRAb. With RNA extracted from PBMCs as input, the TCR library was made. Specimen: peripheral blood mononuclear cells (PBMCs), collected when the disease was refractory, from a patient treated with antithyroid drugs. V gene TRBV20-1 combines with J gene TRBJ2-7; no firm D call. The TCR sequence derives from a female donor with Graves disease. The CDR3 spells CSARDVQSDSYEQYF. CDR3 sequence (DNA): TGCAGTGCTAGAGATGTACAGTCGGACTCCTACGAGCAGTACTTC.